This section outlines one TCR beta chain sequence together with its context. Its specificity is unknown. The data are from a study of identifying expanded T cells in peripheral blood. Overall study results and limits: Across healthy donors, higher total template counts meant significantly greater roughly 2-week count variance. About 1.3 clones differed between technical replicates, versus around 16 and 19 over time.

Data came from immunoSEQ multiplex PCR; TCRdb stores just in-frame clones and leaves some out. The sample shows approximately 100,000 clones, about 91% of them seen only once. Trimming cost V 2 bases and J 3 bases, with 5 bases left between them. The CDR3 totals 14 residues. Germline V gene data show CDR1 as MRHNA and CDR2 as SNTAGT. This sequence originates from a person aged 18 to 75 in good health. Sequenced input: blood. The gene calls are TRBV6-4 and TRBJ1-6; D is unresolved. As DNA, the CDR3 is TGTGCCAGCAGTGACCAAATCTATAATTCACCCCTCCACTTT. Translating it yields CASSDQIYNSPLHF.